This is a list of T cell receptor beta chains from one sample in a study of T cell responses to AZD1222 COVID-19 vaccine. Here immunoSEQ multiplex PCR was the method, and the copy in TCRdb shows in-frame clones only, minus some. The data hold tens of thousands of clones, with about three quarters observed a single time. The sample consisted of peripheral blood, taken 28 days after the second AZD1222 dose. Receptors were obtained from an adult who received the AZD1222 COVID-19 vaccine. The CDR3 runs from the conserved cysteine through the conserved F or W. D genes are given only for firm matches. Only part of the rows carry a size: once, few, many, or a class if the clone is expanded.

V: TRBV6-5
size: -
J: TRBJ1-5
D: -
CDR3: CASRKVGFNQPQHF
DNA: TGTGCCAGCAGAAAGGTGGGGTTCAATCAGCCCCAGCATTTT

V: TRBV3-1/TRBV3-2
size: -
J: TRBJ1-2
D: -
CDR3: CASSQVTQPGYGYTF
DNA: TGTGCCAGCAGCCAAGTGACCCAACCTGGCTATGGCTACACCTTC

V: TRBV28
size: -
J: TRBJ2-2
D: -
CDR3: CASSFLGGLNTGELFF
DNA: TGTGCCAGCAGTTTCTTAGGGGGACTTAACACCGGGGAGCTGTTTTTT

V: TRBV19
size: few
J: TRBJ1-5
D: -
CDR3: CASSITGYSNQPQHF
DNA: TGTGCCAGTAGTATTACAGGGTACAGCAATCAGCCCCAGCATTTT

V: TRBV18
size: -
J: TRBJ2-7
D: -
CDR3: CASSPGVAYEQYF
DNA: TGTGCCAGCTCACCAGGGGTTGCCTACGAGCAGTACTTC

V: TRBV14
size: -
J: TRBJ1-2
D: -
CDR3: CASSQGWTKQATF
DNA: TGTGCCAGCAGCCAGGGATGGACAAAACAAGCCACCTTC

V: TRBV3-1/TRBV3-2
size: -
J: TRBJ1-1
D: -
CDR3: CASSPSGGPTEAFF
DNA: TGTGCCAGCAGCCCCTCCGGGGGGCCCACTGAAGCTTTCTTT

V: TRBV18
size: -
J: TRBJ2-7
D: -
CDR3: CASSPPTLTYEQYF
DNA: TGTGCCAGCTCACCACCAACCCTAACCTACGAGCAGTACTTC

V: TRBV2
size: -
J: TRBJ2-2
D: TRBD2
CDR3: CASNLGLAGEDTGELFF
DNA: TGTGCCAGCAACCTGGGACTAGCGGGAGAGGACACCGGGGAGCTGTTTTTT

V: TRBV15
size: -
J: TRBJ2-5
D: -
CDR3: CATSRLAQETQYF
DNA: TGTGCCACCAGCAGACTCGCCCAAGAGACCCAGTACTTC

V: TRBV4-1
size: -
J: TRBJ2-7
D: -
CDR3: CASSHTQSSYEQYF
DNA: TGCGCCAGCAGCCACACACAGAGCTCCTACGAGCAGTACTTC

V: TRBV19
size: -
J: TRBJ1-2
D: TRBD1
CDR3: CASSPGTGRGYTF
DNA: TGTGCCAGTAGCCCCGGGACAGGCCGTGGCTACACCTTC

V: TRBV30
size: few
J: TRBJ1-1
D: -
CDR3: CAWSDTGFAEAFF
DNA: TGTGCCTGGAGTGACACGGGGTTCGCTGAAGCTTTCTTT

V: TRBV9
size: few
J: TRBJ2-1
D: -
CDR3: CASSVRGGNEQFF
DNA: TGTGCCAGCAGCGTAAGGGGGGGCAATGAGCAGTTCTTC

V: TRBV27
size: -
J: TRBJ2-7
D: TRBD1
CDR3: CASRIRQGSYEQYF
DNA: TGTGCCAGCAGGATTAGACAGGGGTCCTACGAGCAGTACTTC

V: TRBV7-2
size: -
J: TRBJ1-1
D: -
CDR3: CASSQLTISKMKATEAFF
DNA: TGTGCCAGCAGCCAATTAACCATTTCGAAAATGAAAGCCACTGAAGCTTTCTTT

V: TRBV7-9
size: -
J: TRBJ2-5
D: -
CDR3: CASSLRGGETQYF
DNA: TGTGCCAGCAGCTTACGAGGCGGGGAGACCCAGTACTTC

V: TRBV7-9
size: -
J: TRBJ1-2
D: -
CDR3: CASSWIDSVYGYTF
DNA: TGTGCCAGCAGCTGGATAGACAGCGTCTATGGCTACACCTTC

V: TRBV9
size: -
J: TRBJ2-5
D: -
CDR3: CASSASQGLVETQYF
DNA: TGTGCCAGCAGCGCCTCTCAGGGGTTGGTCGAGACCCAGTACTTC

V: TRBV28
size: -
J: TRBJ1-1
D: -
CDR3: CASSPTRGNTEAFF
DNA: TGTGCCAGCAGTCCCACGAGAGGGAACACTGAAGCTTTCTTT

V: TRBV7-2
size: -
J: TRBJ2-3
D: TRBD2
CDR3: CASSSGLAGGDTQYF
DNA: TGTGCCAGCAGTTCGGGACTAGCGGGTGGGGATACGCAGTATTTT

V: TRBV27
size: -
J: TRBJ2-5
D: TRBD2
CDR3: CASSLTGLAGGETQYF
DNA: TGTGCCAGCAGTTTAACGGGGCTAGCGGGAGGAGAGACCCAGTACTTC

V: TRBV3-1/TRBV3-2
size: -
J: TRBJ2-3
D: -
CDR3: CASSQVMAGHTDTQYF
DNA: TGTGCCAGCAGCCAAGTAATGGCGGGGCACACAGATACGCAGTATTTT

V: TRBV7-2
size: -
J: TRBJ1-4
D: -
CDR3: CASSLQQYNEKLFF
DNA: TGTGCCAGCAGCTTACAACAGTATAATGAAAAACTGTTTTTT

V: TRBV24-1
size: few
J: TRBJ1-2
D: -
CDR3: CATSAGYNNYGYTF
DNA: TGTGCCACCAGTGCAGGCTACAATAACTATGGCTACACCTTC

V: TRBV2
size: -
J: TRBJ2-5
D: -
CDR3: CASRDHKGRHQETQYF
DNA: TGTGCCAGCAGGGACCATAAGGGAAGGCACCAAGAGACCCAGTACTTC

V: TRBV4-2
size: -
J: TRBJ2-3
D: -
CDR3: CASSQLATDTQYF
DNA: TGTGCCAGCAGCCAACTCGCCACAGATACGCAGTATTTT

V: TRBV6-5
size: few
J: TRBJ1-2
D: TRBD1
CDR3: CASSKRTGVNYGYTF
DNA: TGTGCCAGCAGTAAACGGACAGGGGTTAACTATGGCTACACCTTC

V: TRBV11-3
size: -
J: TRBJ2-1
D: -
CDR3: CASSSESNEQFF
DNA: TGTGCCAGCAGCTCCGAATCCAATGAGCAGTTCTTC

V: TRBV28
size: -
J: TRBJ2-7
D: -
CDR3: CASSLGPSAYEQYF
DNA: TGTGCCAGCAGTTTAGGCCCCTCGGCCTACGAGCAGTACTTC

V: TRBV7-3
size: -
J: TRBJ1-1
D: -
CDR3: CASSLMGTANTEAFF
DNA: TGTGCCAGCAGCTTAATGGGGACGGCGAACACTGAAGCTTTCTTT

V: TRBV4-3
size: -
J: TRBJ2-1
D: -
CDR3: CASSQDSISYNEQFF
DNA: TGCGCCAGCAGCCAAGATTCTATTAGCTACAATGAGCAGTTCTTC

V: TRBV4-2
size: -
J: TRBJ1-2
D: TRBD1
CDR3: CASSQGTGPNYGYTF
DNA: TGTGCCAGCAGCCAAGGGACAGGACCTAACTATGGCTACACCTTC

V: TRBV7-3
size: -
J: TRBJ2-3
D: TRBD2
CDR3: CASSLLPSGGSTDTQYF
DNA: TGTGCCAGCAGCTTACTACCTAGCGGGGGAAGCACAGATACGCAGTATTTT

V: TRBV10-3
size: -
J: TRBJ1-1
D: -
CDR3: CAITSTGNTEAFF
DNA: TGTGCCATCACTTCGACAGGGAACACTGAAGCTTTCTTT

V: TRBV7-2
size: -
J: TRBJ2-5
D: -
CDR3: CASSLEVPETQYF
DNA: TGTGCCAGCAGCTTAGAGGTCCCGGAGACCCAGTACTTC

V: TRBV4-2
size: -
J: TRBJ2-5
D: TRBD2
CDR3: CASSQARLAGEDTETQYF
DNA: TGTGCCAGCAGCCAGGCCAGACTAGCGGGGGAAGATACAGAGACCCAGTACTTC

V: TRBV7-9
size: once
J: TRBJ2-2
D: -
CDR3: CASSLDGELFF
DNA: TGTGCCAGCAGCTTAGACGGGGAGCTGTTTTTT

V: TRBV6-5
size: -
J: TRBJ2-3
D: -
CDR3: CASRARDAASDTQYF
DNA: TGTGCCAGCAGAGCCCGGGACGCGGCGTCGGACACGCAGTATTTT

V: TRBV6-5
size: -
J: TRBJ1-2
D: -
CDR3: CASSYSSGHDNYGYTF
DNA: TGTGCCAGCAGTTACTCCTCAGGACACGATAACTATGGCTACACCTTC

V: TRBV5-6
size: -
J: TRBJ2-7
D: -
CDR3: CASSLASGEQYF
DNA: TGTGCCAGCAGCTTGGCTTCAGGCGAGCAGTACTTC

V: TRBV12-3/TRBV12-4
size: -
J: TRBJ1-2
D: -
CDR3: CASSSFERGSYTF
DNA: TGTGCCAGCAGTTCCTTTGAAAGGGGGAGCTACACCTTC

V: TRBV6-6
size: -
J: TRBJ2-3
D: TRBD2
CDR3: CASGGTSRGTDTQYF
DNA: TGTGCCTCCGGAGGGACTAGTCGGGGCACAGATACGCAGTATTTT

V: TRBV20-1
size: -
J: TRBJ2-5
D: -
CDR3: CSASPLMTSVGQETQYF
DNA: TGCAGTGCTAGTCCGCTCATGACTAGTGTAGGGCAAGAGACCCAGTACTTC

V: TRBV28
size: -
J: TRBJ2-4
D: TRBD1
CDR3: CASSYIGQAAKNIQYF
DNA: TGTGCCAGCAGTTATATTGGACAGGCCGCCAAAAACATTCAGTACTTC

V: TRBV28
size: -
J: TRBJ1-5
D: TRBD1
CDR3: CASSSNRPGQGRGQPQHF
DNA: TGTGCCAGCAGTTCCAATAGACCGGGACAGGGAAGGGGACAGCCCCAGCATTTT

V: TRBV9
size: -
J: TRBJ2-7
D: -
CDR3: CASSVGSTYEQYF
DNA: TGTGCCAGCAGCGTAGGTTCTACCTACGAGCAGTACTTC

V: TRBV2
size: -
J: TRBJ1-5
D: -
CDR3: CASSVRANQPQHF
DNA: TGTGCCAGCAGTGTCAGGGCGAATCAGCCCCAGCATTTT

V: TRBV2
size: -
J: TRBJ2-1
D: -
CDR3: CASREPGLLGYNEQFF
DNA: TGTGCCAGCAGGGAACCGGGACTCCTAGGTTACAATGAGCAGTTCTTC

V: TRBV6-6
size: -
J: TRBJ1-2
D: -
CDR3: CASRTEQGPYGYTF
DNA: TGTGCCAGCAGGACGGAGCAGGGGCCCTATGGCTACACCTTC

V: TRBV27
size: once
J: TRBJ1-3
D: -
CDR3: CASSPGGSSGNTIYF
DNA: TGTGCCAGCTCCCCCGGGGGCAGCTCTGGAAACACCATATATTTT